These T cell receptor beta chains were read from a single sample in a study of long-term antiretroviral therapy in people with HIV. The method was immunoSEQ multiplex PCR; TCRdb's version includes in-frame clones alone and lacks a portion of them. The sample lists tens of thousands of clones; around 86% were seen once. The source material was unsorted PBMCs, sampled 0.1 years before starting antiretroviral therapy. The receptors derive from a woman in her 50s with HIV. Each CDR3 is given with its conserved first and last residue. The D gene is left open where the match is weak. Clone sizes are given selectively: once, few, many, or a class where the clone is expanded.

v_gene	j_gene	d_gene	abundance	CDR3aa	CDR3nt
TRBV6-5	TRBJ1-2	TRBD1	once	CASSTGWYGYTF	TGTGCCAGCTCGACAGGGTGGTATGGCTACACCTTC
TRBV4-1	TRBJ2-5	TRBD2	.	CASSPPGGGQETQYF	TGCGCCAGCAGCCCCCCGGGGGGAGGCCAAGAGACCCAGTACTTC
TRBV4-1	TRBJ1-5	.	.	CASSQEIGGNQPQHF	TGCGCCAGCAGCCAAGAAATCGGAGGGAACCAGCCCCAGCATTTT
TRBV20-1	TRBJ2-3	TRBD2	.	CSARGGDTQYF	TGCAGTGCCCGGGGGGGTGATACGCAGTATTTT
TRBV19	TRBJ1-6	.	.	CASSIVGPPYNSPLHF	TGTGCCAGTAGTATTGTAGGACCGCCCTATAATTCACCCCTCCACTTT
TRBV13	TRBJ2-7	.	.	CASSSAQTPYEQYF	TGTGCCAGCAGCTCGGCCCAGACCCCCTACGAGCAGTACTTC
TRBV30	TRBJ2-3	TRBD2	.	CAWGTSGGLGTQYF	TGTGCCTGGGGGACTAGCGGGGGGCTAGGTACGCAGTATTTT
TRBV14	TRBJ2-7	.	few	CASSQGHYPYEQYF	TGTGCCAGCAGCCAGGGTCACTACCCCTACGAGCAGTACTTC
TRBV25-1	TRBJ1-1	.	.	CASSDTGMNTEAFF	TGTGCCAGCAGTGATACGGGAATGAACACTGAAGCTTTCTTT
TRBV5-1	TRBJ2-5	TRBD1	.	CASRGSPQGAQETQYF	TGCGCCAGCAGGGGGTCTCCACAGGGGGCGCAAGAGACCCAGTACTTC
TRBV5-6	TRBJ1-1	.	.	CASSLGGWDTEAFF	TGTGCCAGCAGCTTGGGGGGGTGGGACACTGAAGCTTTCTTT
TRBV5-1	TRBJ1-4	.	.	CASSPTQGSDEKLFF	TGCGCCAGCAGCCCGACGCAGGGGTCGGATGAAAAACTGTTTTTT
TRBV10-1	TRBJ2-4	TRBD1	.	CASSTTGVSKNIQYF	TGCGCCAGCAGTACGACAGGGGTTTCCAAAAACATTCAGTACTTC
TRBV6-5	TRBJ2-3	.	.	CASSYSYREITDTQYF	TGTGCCAGCAGTTACTCATACAGGGAAATCACAGATACGCAGTATTTT
TRBV6-6	TRBJ2-3	.	.	CASSYPQGGRDTQYF	TGTGCCAGCAGTTACCCCCAAGGCGGTCGAGATACGCAGTATTTT
TRBV5-1	TRBJ1-2	TRBD1	once	CASSDGQGAEGYTF	TGCGCCAGCAGCGACGGACAGGGGGCAGAGGGCTACACCTTC
TRBV7-9	TRBJ2-7	.	.	CASSLGGPSYEQYF	TGTGCCAGCAGCTTGGGGGGACCCTCCTACGAGCAGTACTTC
TRBV10-3	TRBJ2-6	TRBD1	.	CATSGTGNSGANVLTF	TGTGCCACCTCCGGGACAGGAAACTCTGGGGCCAACGTCCTGACTTTC
TRBV5-1	TRBJ1-2	TRBD1	.	CASRPTTGGGRSGYTF	TGCGCCAGCAGACCGACCACAGGGGGCGGACGGAGTGGCTACACCTTC
TRBV5-4	TRBJ1-1	.	.	CASSSWGEAFF	TGTGCCAGCAGCTCGTGGGGGGAAGCTTTCTTT
TRBV4-3	TRBJ1-2	.	.	CASSQAKGAPVYGYTF	TGCGCCAGCAGCCAAGCCAAGGGCGCCCCCGTCTATGGCTACACCTTC
TRBV6-1	TRBJ2-3	.	.	CASSEALSGGTDTQYF	TGTGCCAGCAGTGAAGCGCTGTCGGGGGGCACAGATACGCAGTATTTT
TRBV29-1	TRBJ1-1	.	.	CSVGTGLNTEAFF	TGCAGCGTGGGTACAGGGCTGAACACTGAAGCTTTCTTT
TRBV7-9	TRBJ1-2	TRBD1	few	CASSRGTGAYGYTF	TGTGCCAGCAGCCGAGGGACAGGGGCCTATGGCTACACCTTC
TRBV7-6	TRBJ2-3	TRBD1	.	CASSLEDGTGFTDTQYF	TGTGCCAGCAGCTTAGAGGATGGGACAGGGTTTACAGATACGCAGTATTTT
TRBV15	TRBJ2-7	TRBD1	.	CATSNHQTGLNYEQYF	TGTGCCACCAGCAACCACCAGACAGGGTTAAACTACGAGCAGTACTTC
TRBV10-2	TRBJ2-7	.	.	CASTASEGGWTGFHEQYF	TGCGCCAGCACCGCCTCTGAGGGAGGGTGGACAGGGTTCCACGAGCAGTACTTC
TRBV2	TRBJ2-7	.	.	CASRDPRYEQYF	TGTGCCAGCAGGGACCCCAGGTACGAGCAGTACTTC
TRBV15	TRBJ2-7	.	.	CATSNLSGPYEQYF	TGTGCCACCAGCAATCTCTCAGGGCCCTACGAGCAGTACTTC
TRBV11-2	TRBJ2-1	TRBD2	.	CASSLDSGISSYNEQFF	TGTGCCAGCAGCTTAGATAGCGGGATAAGCTCCTACAATGAGCAGTTCTTC
TRBV27	TRBJ1-2	TRBD1	.	CASSALSRGNYGYTF	TGTGCCAGCAGTGCCCTCTCCAGGGGGAACTATGGCTACACCTTC
TRBV18	TRBJ1-4	.	.	CASSQGLNEKLFF	TGTGCCAGCTCACAGGGTCTTAATGAAAAACTGTTTTTT
TRBV6-5	TRBJ2-2	.	.	CASTTRVSGELFF	TGTGCCAGCACAACGAGGGTCTCCGGGGAGCTGTTTTTT
TRBV5-4	TRBJ1-1	.	few	CASSLDGGDTEAFF	TGTGCCAGCAGCTTGGATGGGGGGGACACTGAAGCTTTCTTT
TRBV9	TRBJ1-6	TRBD1	few	CASSAGTALGPLHF	TGTGCCAGCAGCGCCGGGACAGCCCTTGGTCCCCTCCACTTT
TRBV5-6	TRBJ1-2	TRBD1	.	CASSLQGVYGYTF	TGTGCCAGCAGCCTACAGGGGGTCTATGGCTACACCTTC
TRBV29-1	TRBJ2-1	.	.	CSVDPGNGPNEQFF	TGCAGCGTTGATCCGGGGAATGGGCCCAATGAGCAGTTCTTC
TRBV29-1	TRBJ2-5	TRBD2	once	CSVEIGTSGGGTQYF	TGCAGCGTTGAAATTGGGACTAGCGGGGGGGGGACCCAGTACTTC
TRBV7-8	TRBJ2-5	TRBD2	.	CASSPGLAGTPYF	TGTGCCAGCAGCCCCGGACTAGCGGGGACACCTTACTTC
TRBV4-1	TRBJ1-1	TRBD1	.	CASSQDPGQKNTEAFF	TGCGCCAGCAGCCAAGACCCGGGACAGAAAAACACTGAAGCTTTCTTT
TRBV2	TRBJ2-7	.	.	CASSLRLLEQYF	TGTGCCAGCAGTCTTCGGCTCTTGGAGCAGTACTTC
TRBV5-4	TRBJ2-7	.	.	CASSPDSSSDEQYF	TGTGCCAGCAGCCCCGATAGTTCTTCCGACGAGCAGTACTTC
TRBV5-5	TRBJ2-5	TRBD1	once	CASSIPGGQETQYF	TGTGCCAGCAGCATCCCAGGGGGCCAAGAGACCCAGTACTTC
TRBV2	TRBJ2-5	.	.	CASNWPETQYF	TGTGCCAGCAATTGGCCGGAGACCCAGTACTTC
TRBV7-3	TRBJ1-5	.	.	CASSLNDRQPQHF	TGTGCCAGCAGCTTAAATGACCGGCAGCCCCAGCATTTT
TRBV4-1	TRBJ2-3	TRBD2	.	CASSRSMIAGGRTDTQYF	TGCGCCAGCAGCCGCTCGATGATAGCGGGGGGGCGCACAGATACGCAGTATTTT
TRBV6-4	TRBJ2-1	TRBD2	.	CASSDSAGGRSSNEQFF	TGTGCCAGCAGTGACTCAGCGGGGGGGCGGTCGAGCAATGAGCAGTTCTTC
TRBV4-3	TRBJ1-6	.	.	CASSPTNRSPLHF	TGCGCCAGCAGCCCGACCAACAGGTCACCCCTCCACTTT
TRBV7-9	TRBJ2-2	TRBD1	.	CASRQGASNTGELFF	TGTGCCAGCAGGCAGGGGGCGTCGAACACCGGGGAGCTGTTTTTT
TRBV6-1	TRBJ2-3	.	once	CASTRDSTDTQYF	TGTGCCAGCACCCGGGACAGCACAGATACGCAGTATTTT
TRBV30	TRBJ1-6	TRBD1	.	CATGGEFAFQTLNSPLHF	TGTGCGACAGGGGGCGAATTTGCGTTCCAGACTCTGAATTCACCCCTCCACTTT
TRBV5-5	TRBJ1-2	TRBD1	.	CASLTEPGTGLNYGYTF	TGTGCCAGCCTCACCGAGCCGGGGACAGGTTTGAACTATGGCTACACCTTC
TRBV7-6	TRBJ1-1	.	few	CASSLANGRDTEAFF	TGTGCCAGCAGCTTAGCGAACGGACGGGACACTGAAGCTTTCTTT
TRBV12-5	TRBJ2-1	.	.	CASGLVRGTLFNEQFF	TGTGCTAGTGGTTTGGTGCGAGGGACTCTGTTCAATGAGCAGTTCTTC
TRBV5-1	TRBJ2-3	.	once	CASSSLSSTDTQYF	TGCGCCAGCAGCTCACTTTCTAGCACAGATACGCAGTATTTT
TRBV7-9	TRBJ1-2	.	few	CASSLTGIDGYTF	TGTGCCAGCAGCTTAACCGGAATAGATGGCTACACCTTC